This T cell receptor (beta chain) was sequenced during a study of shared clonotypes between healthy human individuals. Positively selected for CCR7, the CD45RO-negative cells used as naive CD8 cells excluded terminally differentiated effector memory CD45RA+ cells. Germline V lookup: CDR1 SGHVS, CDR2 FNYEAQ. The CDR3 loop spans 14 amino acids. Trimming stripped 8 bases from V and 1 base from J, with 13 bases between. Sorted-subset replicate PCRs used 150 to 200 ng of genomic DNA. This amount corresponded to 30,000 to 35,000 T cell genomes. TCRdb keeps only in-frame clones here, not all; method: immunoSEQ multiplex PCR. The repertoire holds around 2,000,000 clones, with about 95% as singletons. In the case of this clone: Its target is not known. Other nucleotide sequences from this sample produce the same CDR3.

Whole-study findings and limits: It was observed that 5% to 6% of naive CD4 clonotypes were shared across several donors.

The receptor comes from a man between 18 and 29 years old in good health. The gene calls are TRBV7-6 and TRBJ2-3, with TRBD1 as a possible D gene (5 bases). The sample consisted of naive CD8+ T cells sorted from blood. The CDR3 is CASSLGPGTDTQYF. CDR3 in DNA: TGTGCCAGCTCGCTGGGGCCGGGCACAGATACGCAGTATTTT. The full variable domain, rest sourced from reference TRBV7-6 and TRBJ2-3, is GAGVSQSPRYKVTKRGQDVALRCDPISGHVSLYWYRQALGQGPEFLTYFNYEAQQDKSGLPNDRFSAERPEGSISTLTIQRTEQRDSAMYRCASSLGPGTDTQYFGPGTRLTVL.